The 5 T cell receptor beta chains given below trace back to one sample, sequenced in a study of technical replicates of blood from a few donors. Data came from immunoSEQ multiplex PCR; TCRdb stores just in-frame clones and leaves some out. Among about 99,000 clones listed, approximately 95% were seen once. Sequencing input: T cells isolated from PBMCs. The receptors stem from a human donor in good health.

This clone was counted a single time. The chain has TRBV5-4 and TRBJ2-3; 7 bases line up with TRBD2. Per the germline V gene, CDR1 is SGHNT and CDR2 is YYREEE (reference sequence). The CDR3 consists of 16 residues. Germline trimming cut 2 bases from V and 3 bases from J; bases unmatched to any gene: 9. The CDR3 DNA is TGTGCCAGCAGCTTTGCCGGACTAGGGATGACAGATACGCAGTATTTT. Its protein product is CASSFAGLGMTDTQYF.

In nucleotides, the CDR3 is TGTGCAAGTCGCTTAGCGGAGGGAGGGGAGCTGTTTTTT. Translated, it gives CASRLAEGGELFF. The chain recombines TRBV12-2 with TRBJ2-2; TRBD2, the table's D call, was not compared with the DNA. TRBV12-2 is an annotated pseudogene. The CDR3 has 13 residues.

This chain connects TRBV4-2 to TRBJ2-1; D remains unclear. The CDR3 runs 17 residues. The V gene's germline CDR1 is LGHNA and CDR2 YNFKEQ. The ends were cut back, 1 base at V and 0 bases at J, with 13 bases in the middle. The CDR3, as DNA: TGTGCCAGCAGCCAAGTTCTTTCGGAGTTCTCCTACAATGAGCAGTTCTTC. It codes for CASSQVLSEFSYNEQFF.

There are a few counts of this clone. The CDR3 region is CAISDHSSPLHF. In DNA form, the CDR3 reads TGTGCCATCAGTGATCATAGTTCACCCCTCCACTTT. This sequence joins TRBV10-3 and TRBJ1-6; D is uncertain. V shed 3 bases and J shed 9 bases, with 6 bases lying between them. The CDR3 consists of 12 residues. Germline lookup yields CDR1 ENHRY and CDR2 SYGVKD.

The chain carries TRBV5-1 and TRBJ1-1; D is possibly TRBD1 (5 bases). The germline V gene has CDR1 SGHRS and CDR2 YFSETQ. This CDR3 has 14 residues. The V end lost 2 bases, the J end lost 4 bases, and 12 bases lay between the germline ends. DNA of the CDR3: TGCGCCAGCAGCTTTCAGGACGGGGGCACTGAAGCTTTCTTT. It codes for CASSFQDGGTEAFF.